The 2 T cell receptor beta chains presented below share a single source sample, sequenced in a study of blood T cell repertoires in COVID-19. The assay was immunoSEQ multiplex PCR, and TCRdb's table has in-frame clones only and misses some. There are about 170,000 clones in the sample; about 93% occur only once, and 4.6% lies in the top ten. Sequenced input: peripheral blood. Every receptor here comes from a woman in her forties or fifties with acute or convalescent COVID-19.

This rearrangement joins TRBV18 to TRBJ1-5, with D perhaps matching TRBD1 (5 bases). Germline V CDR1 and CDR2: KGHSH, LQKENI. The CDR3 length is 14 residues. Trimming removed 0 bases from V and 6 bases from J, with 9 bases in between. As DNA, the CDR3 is TGTGCCAGCTCACCACCGGGGGGTGGTCAGCCCCAGCATTTT. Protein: CASSPPGGGQPQHF.

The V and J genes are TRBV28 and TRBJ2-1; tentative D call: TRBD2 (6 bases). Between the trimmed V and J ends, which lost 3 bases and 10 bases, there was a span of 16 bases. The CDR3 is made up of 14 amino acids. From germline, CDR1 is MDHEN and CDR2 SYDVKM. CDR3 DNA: TGTGCCAGCAGTTTCGGGGGAGTGACGGGAGAGCAGTTCTTC. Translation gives CASSFGGVTGEQFF.